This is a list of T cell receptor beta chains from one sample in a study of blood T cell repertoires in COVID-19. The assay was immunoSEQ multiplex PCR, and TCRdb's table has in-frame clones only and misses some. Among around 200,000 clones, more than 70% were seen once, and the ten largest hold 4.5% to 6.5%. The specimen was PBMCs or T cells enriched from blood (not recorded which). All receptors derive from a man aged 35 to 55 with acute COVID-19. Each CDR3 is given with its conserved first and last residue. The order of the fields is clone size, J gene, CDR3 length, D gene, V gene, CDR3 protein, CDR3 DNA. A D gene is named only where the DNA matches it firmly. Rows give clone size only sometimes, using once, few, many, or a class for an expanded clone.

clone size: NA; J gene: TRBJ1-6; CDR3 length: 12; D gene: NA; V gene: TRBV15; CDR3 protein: CATRQYNSPLHF; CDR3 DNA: TGTGCCACCCGACAGTATAATTCACCCCTCCACTTT
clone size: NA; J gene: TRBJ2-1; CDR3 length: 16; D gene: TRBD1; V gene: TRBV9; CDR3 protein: CASSVGTGASYNEQFF; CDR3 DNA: TGTGCCAGCAGCGTAGGGACAGGGGCCTCCTACAATGAGCAGTTCTTC
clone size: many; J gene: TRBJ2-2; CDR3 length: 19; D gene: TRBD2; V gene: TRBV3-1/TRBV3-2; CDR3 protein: CASSPLLTSGIANTGELFF; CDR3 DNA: TGTGCCAGCAGCCCCCTTTTGACTAGCGGCATCGCGAACACCGGGGAGCTGTTTTTT
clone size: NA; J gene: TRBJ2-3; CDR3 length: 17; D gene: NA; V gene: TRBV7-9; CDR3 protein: CASSSLGVGGGPDTQYF; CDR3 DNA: TGTGCCAGCAGCTCACTCGGGGTAGGGGGTGGGCCAGATACGCAGTATTTT
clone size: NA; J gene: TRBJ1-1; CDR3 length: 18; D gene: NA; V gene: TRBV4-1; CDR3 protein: CASSQGLGNRRGNTEAFF; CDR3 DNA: TGCGCCAGCAGCCAAGGTTTGGGGAATCGTAGGGGAAATACTGAAGCTTTCTTT
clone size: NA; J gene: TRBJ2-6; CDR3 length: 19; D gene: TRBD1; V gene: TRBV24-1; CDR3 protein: CATSDPQGALSSGANVLTF; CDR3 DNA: TGTGCCACCAGTGACCCACAGGGGGCTTTGAGCTCTGGGGCCAACGTCCTGACTTTC
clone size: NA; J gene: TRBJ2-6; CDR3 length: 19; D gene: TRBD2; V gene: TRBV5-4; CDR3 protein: CASSRGLAGEFSGANVLTF; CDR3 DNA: TGTGCCAGCAGCCGTGGACTAGCGGGAGAATTCTCTGGGGCCAACGTCCTGACTTTC
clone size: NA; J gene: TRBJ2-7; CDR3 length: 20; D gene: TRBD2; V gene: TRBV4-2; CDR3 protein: CASSRMGAGGPNNPSYEQYF; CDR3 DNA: TGTGCCAGCAGCCGAATGGGGGCGGGAGGACCCAACAACCCTTCCTACGAGCAGTACTTC
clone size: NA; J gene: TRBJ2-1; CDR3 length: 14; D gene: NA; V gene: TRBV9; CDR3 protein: CASSVDSGDNEQFF; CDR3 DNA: TGTGCCAGCAGCGTAGATTCGGGAGACAATGAGCAGTTCTTC
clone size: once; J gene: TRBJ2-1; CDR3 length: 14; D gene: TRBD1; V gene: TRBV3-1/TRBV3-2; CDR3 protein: CASRDGTGGDEQFF; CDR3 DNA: TGTGCCAGCAGGGACGGGACAGGGGGTGATGAGCAGTTCTTC